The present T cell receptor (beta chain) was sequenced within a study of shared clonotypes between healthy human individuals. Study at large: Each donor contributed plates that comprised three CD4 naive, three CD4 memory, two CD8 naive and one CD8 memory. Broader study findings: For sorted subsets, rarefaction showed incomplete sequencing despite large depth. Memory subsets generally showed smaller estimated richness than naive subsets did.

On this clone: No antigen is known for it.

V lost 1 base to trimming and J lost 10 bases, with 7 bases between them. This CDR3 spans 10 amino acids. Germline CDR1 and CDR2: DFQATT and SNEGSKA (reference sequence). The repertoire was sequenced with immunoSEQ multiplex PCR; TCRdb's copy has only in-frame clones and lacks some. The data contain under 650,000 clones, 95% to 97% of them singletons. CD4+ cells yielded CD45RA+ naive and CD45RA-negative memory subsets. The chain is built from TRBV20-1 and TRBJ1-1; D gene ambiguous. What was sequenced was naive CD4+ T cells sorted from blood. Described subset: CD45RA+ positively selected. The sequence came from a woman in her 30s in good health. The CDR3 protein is CSARGPAAFF. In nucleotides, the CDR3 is TGCAGTGCTAGAGGGCCAGCAGCTTTCTTT.